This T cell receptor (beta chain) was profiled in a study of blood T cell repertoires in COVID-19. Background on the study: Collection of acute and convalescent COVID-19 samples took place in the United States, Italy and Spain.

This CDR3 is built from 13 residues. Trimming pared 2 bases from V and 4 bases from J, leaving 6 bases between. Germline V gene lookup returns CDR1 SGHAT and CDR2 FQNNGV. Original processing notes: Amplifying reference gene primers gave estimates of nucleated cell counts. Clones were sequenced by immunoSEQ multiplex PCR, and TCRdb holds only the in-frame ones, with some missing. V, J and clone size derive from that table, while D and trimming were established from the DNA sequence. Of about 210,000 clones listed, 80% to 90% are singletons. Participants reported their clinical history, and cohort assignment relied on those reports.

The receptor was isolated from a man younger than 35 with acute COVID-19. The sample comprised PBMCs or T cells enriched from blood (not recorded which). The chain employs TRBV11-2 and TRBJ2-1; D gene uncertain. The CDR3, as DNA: TGTGCCAGCAGCTTAAACGGTTACAATGAGCAGTTCTTC. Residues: CASSLNGYNEQFF.